This TCR beta chain was captured in a study of blood T cell repertoires in COVID-19. Looking at the study overall: Researchers got acute and convalescent COVID-19 samples from the United States, Italy and Spain. Nucleic acid was either cDNA or gDNA, and it came from T cells, B-cell-depleted T cells, or PBMCs.

CDR1 is SGHNT, CDR2 YYREEE, per germline (reference sequence). Trimming pared 4 bases from V and 3 bases from J, leaving 8 bases between. The CDR3 has 12 residues. TCRdb's copy holds only in-frame clones and misses some; the assay was immunoSEQ multiplex PCR. The sample consists of approximately 200,000 clones, 88% of them appearing once. Material: peripheral blood. The sequence was collected from a man between 65 and 85 years old with acute or convalescent COVID-19. The gene calls are TRBV5-4 and TRBJ2-7, with D possibly being TRBD2 (5 bases). Written as DNA, the CDR3 is TGTGCCAGCAGCCTAGCTAGCTACGAGCAGTACTTC. Amino acid sequence: CASSLASYEQYF.